This T cell receptor (beta chain) was captured by sequencing in a study of technical replicates of blood from a few donors. Trimming took 6 bases from V and 2 from J; bases not matched to a gene: 6. CDR3 length equals 16 residues. CDR1 and CDR2 from the germline V gene are ENHRY and SYGVKD. The table lists this clone with a count of one. The method was immunoSEQ multiplex PCR; TCRdb's version includes in-frame clones alone and lacks a portion of them. The sample carries tens of thousands of clones, approximately 97% recorded once. The chain employs TRBV10-3 and TRBJ2-7; 14 nucleotides line up with TRBD2. The receptor comes from a human donor in good health. The source material was T cells isolated from PBMCs. The CDR3 sequence: CAISAGLAGGTYEQYF. The CDR3 region has the DNA TGTGCCATCAGCGCCGGACTAGCGGGAGGAACCTACGAGCAGTACTTC.